The clone carrying this TCR beta chain has a handful of counts. No antigen is known for it. The CDR3 is made up of 17 amino acids. V gave up 3 bases and J gave up 8 bases; unmatched junction bases: 15. Germline values: CDR1 SEHNR, CDR2 FQNEAQ (reference sequence). The sample belongs to a study of CD8 T cells in ankylosing spondylitis. Study-level findings and limits: Characteristic, it appeared, of ankylosing spondylitis blood was a TCR beta motif of about eight highly homologous variants.

TCRdb ran MiXCR on the 5' RACE reads and lists one entry per CDR3 protein. Among around 140,000 distinct CDR3 sequences, about 15% were seen once, and the ten largest hold 30% to 35%. The rearrangement joins TRBV7-9 to TRBJ2-1; 8 nucleotides match TRBD1. Input material: blood, either unsorted or a sorted T cell fraction (not recorded which). The source of this sequence is a male donor with ankylosing spondylitis. Here the CDR3 reads CASSFQADRAKGHEQFF. For the CDR3, the DNA is TGTGCCAGCAGCTTCCAGGCGGACAGGGCTAAGGGGCATGAGCAGTTCTTC.